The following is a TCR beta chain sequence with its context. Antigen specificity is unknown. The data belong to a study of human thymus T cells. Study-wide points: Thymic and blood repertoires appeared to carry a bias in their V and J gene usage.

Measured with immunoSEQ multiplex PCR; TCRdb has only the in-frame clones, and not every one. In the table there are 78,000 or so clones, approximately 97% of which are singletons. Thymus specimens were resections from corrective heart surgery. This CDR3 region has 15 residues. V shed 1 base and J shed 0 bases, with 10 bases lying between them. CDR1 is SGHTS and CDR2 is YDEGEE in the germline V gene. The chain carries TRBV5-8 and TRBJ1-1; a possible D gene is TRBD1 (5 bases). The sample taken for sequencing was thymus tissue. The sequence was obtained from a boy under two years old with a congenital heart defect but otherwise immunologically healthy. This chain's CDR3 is CASSLLARVNTEAFF. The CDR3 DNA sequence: TGTGCCAGCAGCTTGTTGGCCAGGGTGAACACTGAAGCTTTCTTT.